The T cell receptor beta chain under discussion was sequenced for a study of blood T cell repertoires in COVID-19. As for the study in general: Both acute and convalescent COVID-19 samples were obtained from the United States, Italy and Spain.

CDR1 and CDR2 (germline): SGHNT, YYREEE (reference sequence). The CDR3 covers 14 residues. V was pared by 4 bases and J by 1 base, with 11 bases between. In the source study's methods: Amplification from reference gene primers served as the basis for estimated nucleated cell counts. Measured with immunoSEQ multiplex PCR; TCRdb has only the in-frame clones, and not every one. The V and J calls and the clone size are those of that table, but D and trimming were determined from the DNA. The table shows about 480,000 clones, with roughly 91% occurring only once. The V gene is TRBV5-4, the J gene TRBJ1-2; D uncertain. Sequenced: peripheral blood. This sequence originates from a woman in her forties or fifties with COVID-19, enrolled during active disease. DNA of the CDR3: TGTGCCAGCAGCCATGAGTACGGTAACTATGGCTACACCTTC. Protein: CASSHEYGNYGYTF.